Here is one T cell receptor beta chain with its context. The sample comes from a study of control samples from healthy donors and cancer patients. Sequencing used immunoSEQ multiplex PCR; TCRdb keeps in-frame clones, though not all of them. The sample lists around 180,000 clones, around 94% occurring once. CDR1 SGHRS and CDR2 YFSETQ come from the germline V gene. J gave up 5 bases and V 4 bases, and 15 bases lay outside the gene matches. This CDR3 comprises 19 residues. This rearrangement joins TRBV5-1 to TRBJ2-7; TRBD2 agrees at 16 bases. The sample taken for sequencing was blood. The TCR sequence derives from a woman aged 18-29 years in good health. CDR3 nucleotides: TGCGCCAGCAGCGATCCGGCGGGACTAGCGGGAGGGTTGCCCGACGAGCAGTACTTC. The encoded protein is CASSDPAGLAGGLPDEQYF.